This T cell receptor (beta chain) was found in a study of blood T cell repertoires in COVID-19. The V and J ends lost 4 bases and 8 bases respectively, with 14 bases between them. The CDR3 consists of 13 residues. Assay used: immunoSEQ multiplex PCR; TCRdb lists only in-frame clones, some missing. The sample shows more than 250,000 clones, 88% of them seen only once. Enrolment of Seattle patients took place during active infection, and they were followed longitudinally. This clone was counted a few times. The clonotype was recovered from a woman aged 25 to 39 with COVID-19, enrolled during active disease. Sequenced: peripheral blood. The chain links TRBV12-3 or TRBV12-4 to TRBJ1-2; D is uncertain. In nucleotides, the CDR3 is TGTGCCAGCAGTTCCCCGGGGAGGAGGGGCTACACCTTC. It codes for CASSSPGRRGYTF.